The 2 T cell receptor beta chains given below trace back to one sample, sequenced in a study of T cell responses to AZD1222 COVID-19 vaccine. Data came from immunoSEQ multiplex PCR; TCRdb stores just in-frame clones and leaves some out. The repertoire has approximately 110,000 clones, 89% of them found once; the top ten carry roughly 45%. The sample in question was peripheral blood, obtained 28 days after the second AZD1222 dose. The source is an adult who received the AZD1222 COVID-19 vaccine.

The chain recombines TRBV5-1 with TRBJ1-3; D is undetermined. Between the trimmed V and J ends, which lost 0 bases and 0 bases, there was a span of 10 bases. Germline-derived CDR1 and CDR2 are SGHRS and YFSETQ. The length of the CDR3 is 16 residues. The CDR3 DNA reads TGCGCCAGCAGCTTGGGGCAGGCCGGCTCTGGAAACACCATATATTTT. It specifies CASSLGQAGSGNTIYF. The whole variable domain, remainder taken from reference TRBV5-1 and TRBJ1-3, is KAGVTQTPRYLIKTRGQQVTLSCSPISGHRSVSWYQQTPGQGLQFLFEYFSETQRNKGNFPGRFSGRQFSNSRSEMNVSTLELGDSALYLCASSLGQAGSGNTIYFGEGSWLTVV.

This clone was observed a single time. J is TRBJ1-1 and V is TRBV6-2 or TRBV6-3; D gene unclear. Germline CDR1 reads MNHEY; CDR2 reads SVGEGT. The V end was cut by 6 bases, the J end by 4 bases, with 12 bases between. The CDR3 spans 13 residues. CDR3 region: CASSFTVTTEAFF. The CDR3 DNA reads TGTGCCAGCAGCTTTACAGTTACCACTGAAGCTTTCTTT.